The clone carrying this T cell receptor (beta chain) was recorded a few times. Its antigen is undetermined. The data derive from a study of blood T cells in healthy people across ages. Study as a whole: The capture of about one barcoded beta molecule per two T cells was achieved by template switching. General observations from the study: Roughly linear age-related decline in beta diversity appeared, significant by age about 40.

V was pared by 5 bases and J by 2 bases, with 17 bases between. CDR1 is DFQATT and CDR2 is SNEGSKA in the germline V gene (reference sequence). The CDR3 extends over 15 amino acids. With a J-beta primer mix and a sample-barcoded 5' primer, a second PCR ran 7 to 11 cycles. A template-switch adaptor containing 12 random nucleotides labeled each cDNA molecule. TCRdb passed the 5' RACE reads through MiXCR, listing each CDR3 protein once. The table records some 1.5 million distinct CDR3 sequences, 28% of them present only once. Sequencing was done on a sample of blood. The clonotype originates from a woman between 25 and 40 years old in good health. The chain recombines TRBV20-1 with TRBJ2-3; D is possibly TRBD2 (6 bases). The CDR3 DNA reads as TGCAGTGCTCCACCTTGGCGGGGAGACACAGATACGCAGTATTTT. Its translation: CSAPPWRGDTDTQYF.